Below, 15 T cell receptor beta chains from the same sample are listed, as sequenced in a study of T cells in Graves' hyperthyroidism and ophthalmopathy. Researchers took RNA transcripts and amplified the TCR beta CDR3 regions from them. First-round RT-PCR of the TCR CDR3 relied on the HTBI primer set. TCRdb reprocessed the multiplex PCR reads with MiXCR, giving one entry per CDR3 protein. The table includes over 150,000 distinct CDR3 sequences, over 15% detected once. Sequenced sample: blood. These receptors all come from a woman between 50 and 59 years old with Graves' hyperthyroidism.

This clonotype showed up many times. The chain joins TRBV27 to TRBJ2-3, with 11 bases aligning to TRBD2. The V and J ends lost 3 bases and 9 bases, in that order; junction bases with no gene match: 11. Germline V gene sequence: CDR1 MNHEY, CDR2 SMNVEV (reference sequence). The CDR3 totals 16 residues. CDR3: CASSFGTSGSLWTQYF. The CDR3 DNA is TGTGCCAGCAGTTTCGGGACTAGCGGATCCTTATGGACGCAGTATTTT.

The gene calls are TRBV18 and TRBJ2-1; 10 nucleotides line up with TRBD1. The CDR3 length is 14 residues. CDR1 is KGHSH, CDR2 LQKENI, per germline. V was clipped by 4 bases and J by 10 bases; unmatched bases: 7. The CDR3 spells CASSLGQGRNEQFF. Written as DNA, the CDR3 is TGTGCCAGCTCACTGGGACAGGGGAGAAACGAGCAGTTCTTC. Full variable domain (outside the CDR3, taken from reference TRBV18 and TRBJ2-1): NAGVMQNPRHLVRRRGQEARLRCSPMKGHSHVYWYRQLPEEGLKFMVYLQKENIIDESGMPKERFSAEFPKEGPSILRIQQVVRGDSAAYFCASSLGQGRNEQFFGPGTRLTVL.

In this sample, this clonotype turned up many times. The CDR3 spells CASSLGGFNTEAFF. The CDR3 DNA sequence: TGTGCCAGCAGCTTGGGGGGCTTCAACACTGAAGCTTTCTTT. The rearrangement uses TRBV7-9 and TRBJ1-1; D might be TRBD1 (6 bases). The CDR3 covers 14 residues. Germline-derived CDR1 and CDR2 are SEHNR and FQNEAQ (reference sequence). Deletions cut 3 bases from V and 2 bases from J, with 10 bases between.

This clonotype has a count of ten or more. The chain employs TRBV12-3 or TRBV12-4 and TRBJ1-6; D not resolved. This CDR3 comprises 15 residues. The germline V and J ends were trimmed by 1 base and 10 bases, with 14 bases remaining between them. As DNA, the CDR3 is TGTGCCAGCAGTTTAGAACGGGTTGTTTCCTCACCCCTCCACTTT. Protein product: CASSLERVVSSPLHF.

CDR3 protein: CASSEGAITDTQYF. The CDR3 bases are TGTGCCAGCAGCGAGGGGGCCATCACAGATACGCAGTATTTT. This sequence joins TRBV11-2 and TRBJ2-3; 7 nucleotides align to TRBD1. This CDR3 contains 14 residues. The germline V gene has CDR1 SGHAT and CDR2 FQNNGV. The ends lost 5 bases at V and 2 bases at J; junction bases unmatched: 4.

This clonotype was seen many times. V is TRBV9 and J is TRBJ1-2; the D gene is possibly TRBD1 (5 bases). The CDR3 is 14 residues long. V lost 4 bases and J lost 8, with 18 bases in between. Germline CDR1 is SGDLS and CDR2 is YYNGEE. Written as DNA, the CDR3 is TGTGCCAGCAGCCCTGGAGGGGTGGGAGGCGGCTACACCTTC. Protein product: CASSPGGVGGGYTF. Based on the CDR3 plus reference TRBV9 and TRBJ1-2, the full variable domain is DSGVTQTPKHLITATGQRVTLRCSPRSGDLSVYWYQQSLDQGLQFLIQYYNGEERAKGNILERFSAQQFPDLHSELNLSSLELGDSALYFCASSPGGVGGGYTFGSGTRLTVV.

This clonotype was observed at least ten times. V usage is TRBV4-2 and J usage is TRBJ1-6; 8 nucleotides line up with TRBD1. Unmatched junction bases numbered 11, after V lost 0 bases and J lost 7 bases. The CDR3 totals 18 residues. Germline V gene data show CDR1 as LGHNA and CDR2 as YNFKEQ. CDR3 nucleotide sequence: TGTGCCAGCAGCCAAGACCCTTCGGGGACAGGCCCGAATTCACCCCTCCACTTT. Its translation: CASSQDPSGTGPNSPLHF.

This clonotype turned up a few times. The V and J genes are TRBV19 and TRBJ2-7; D gene unclear. Germline V gene sequence: CDR1 LNHDA, CDR2 SQIVND (reference sequence). The germline V and J ends were trimmed by 10 bases and 0 bases, with 13 bases remaining between them. The CDR3 has 13 amino acids. CDR3 in DNA: TGTGCCACAAAAGGACCAAACTCCTACGAGCAGTACTTC. It codes for CATKGPNSYEQYF.

This clonotype occurred once. The rearrangement links TRBV2 to TRBJ1-1, with D unclear. Trimming removed 6 bases at V and 3 bases at J, with 8 bases between. The CDR3 sequence is 12 residues long. Germline V gives CDR1 SNHLY, CDR2 FYNNEI. CDR3 in amino acids: CASRLQDTEAFF. In DNA, the CDR3 is TGTGCCAGCAGACTTCAGGACACTGAAGCTTTCTTT. Looking up the rest from reference TRBV2 and TRBJ1-1 gives the full variable domain: EPEVTQTPSHQVTQMGQEVILRCVPISNHLYFYWYRQILGQKVEFLVSFYNNEISEKSEIFDDQFSVERPDGSNFTLKIRSTKLEDSAMYFCASRLQDTEAFFGQGTRLTVV.

This clonotype has ten or more counts. The V gene is TRBV18, the J gene TRBJ2-7; D unresolved. The CDR3 is 13 residues long. The germline V gene has CDR1 KGHSH and CDR2 LQKENI. V was trimmed by 0 bases and J by 5 bases, leaving 8 bases between them. The CDR3: CASSPPVLHEQYF. As DNA, the CDR3 is TGTGCCAGCTCACCACCGGTTCTCCACGAGCAGTACTTC. The whole variable domain, remainder taken from reference TRBV18 and TRBJ2-7, is NAGVMQNPRHLVRRRGQEARLRCSPMKGHSHVYWYRQLPEEGLKFMVYLQKENIIDESGMPKERFSAEFPKEGPSILRIQQVVRGDSAAYFCASSPPVLHEQYFGPGTRLTVT.

This clonotype has only a few counts. This rearrangement joins TRBV7-9 to TRBJ1-1; D gene ambiguous. V lost 1 base, J lost 3 bases, and 9 bases lay in between. Per germline, CDR1 SEHNR and CDR2 FQNEAQ (reference sequence). This CDR3 comprises 14 residues. CDR3 amino acids: CASSLGGRHTEAFF. The CDR3 DNA is TGTGCCAGCAGCTTAGGTGGGCGGCACACTGAAGCTTTCTTT. The full variable domain, in which reference TRBV7-9 and TRBJ1-1 provide the parts outside the CDR3, is DTGVSQNPRHKITKRGQNVTFRCDPISEHNRLYWYRQTLGQGPEFLTYFQNEAQLEKSRLLSDRFSAERPKGSFSTLEIQRTEQGDSAMYLCASSLGGRHTEAFFGQGTRLTVV.

Ten or more counts support this clonotype. The chain combines TRBV2 with TRBJ1-2; the D is unclear. V lost 6 bases and J 4 bases, leaving 9 bases between the germline ends. CDR3 length: 12 residues. Germline-derived CDR1 and CDR2 are SNHLY and FYNNEI. The CDR3 loop reads CASRTSIYGYTF. CDR3 sequence (DNA): TGTGCCAGCAGGACATCAATCTATGGCTACACCTTC.

This clonotype was seen many times. V usage is TRBV2 and J usage is TRBJ2-7, with a tentative D call TRBD2 (6 bases). Trimming pared 1 base from V and 5 bases from J, leaving 15 bases between. CDR3 length equals 15 residues. The V gene's germline CDR1 is SNHLY and CDR2 FYNNEI. The CDR3 coding sequence is TGTGCCAGCAGTGAAGAAGGAGGGGCGATACACGAGCAGTACTTC. It yields the protein CASSEEGGAIHEQYF.

J is TRBJ2-1 and V is TRBV29-1; D is perhaps TRBD1 or TRBD2 (7 bases each). Germline CDR1 SQVTM, CDR2 ANQGSEA. The germline V and J ends were trimmed by 4 bases and 7 bases, with 17 bases remaining between them. The CDR3 is made up of 14 amino acids. CDR3 coding DNA: TGCAGCGTTGCCTCAGGGGGGGATGTGAATGAGCAGTTCTTC. It encodes CSVASGGDVNEQFF.

This clonotype was counted between two and nine times. This chain's CDR3 is CASSEAGTGASEAFF. CDR3 DNA: TGTGCCAGCAGTGAAGCCGGGACAGGCGCTAGTGAAGCTTTCTTT. J is TRBJ1-1 and V is TRBV25-1, with 8 bases aligning to TRBD1. The CDR3 sequence is 15 residues long. The V gene's germline CDR1 is MGHDK and CDR2 SYGVNS. Trimming at V came to 2 bases and at J to 7 bases, leaving 9 bases not matched to a gene. Filled out from reference TRBV25-1 and TRBJ1-1, the complete variable domain reads EADIYQTPRYLVIGTGKKITLECSQTMGHDKMYWYQQDPGMELHLIHYSYGVNSTEKGDLSSESTVSRIRTEHFPLTLESARPSHTSQYLCASSEAGTGASEAFFGQGTRLTVV.